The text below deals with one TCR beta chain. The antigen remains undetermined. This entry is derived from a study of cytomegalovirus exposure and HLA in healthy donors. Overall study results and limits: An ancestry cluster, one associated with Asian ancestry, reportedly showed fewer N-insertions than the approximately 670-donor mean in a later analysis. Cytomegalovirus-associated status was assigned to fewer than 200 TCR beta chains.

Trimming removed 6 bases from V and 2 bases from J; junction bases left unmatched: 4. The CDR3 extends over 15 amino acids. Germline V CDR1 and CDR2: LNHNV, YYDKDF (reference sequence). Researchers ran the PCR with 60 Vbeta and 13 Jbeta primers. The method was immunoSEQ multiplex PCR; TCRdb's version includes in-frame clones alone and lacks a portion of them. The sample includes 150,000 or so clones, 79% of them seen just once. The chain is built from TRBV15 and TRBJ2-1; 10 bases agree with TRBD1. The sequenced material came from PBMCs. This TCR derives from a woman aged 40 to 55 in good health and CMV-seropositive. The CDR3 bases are TGTGCCACCAGTCAGGACAGGGGGACCTACAATGAGCAGTTCTTC. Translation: CATSQDRGTYNEQFF.